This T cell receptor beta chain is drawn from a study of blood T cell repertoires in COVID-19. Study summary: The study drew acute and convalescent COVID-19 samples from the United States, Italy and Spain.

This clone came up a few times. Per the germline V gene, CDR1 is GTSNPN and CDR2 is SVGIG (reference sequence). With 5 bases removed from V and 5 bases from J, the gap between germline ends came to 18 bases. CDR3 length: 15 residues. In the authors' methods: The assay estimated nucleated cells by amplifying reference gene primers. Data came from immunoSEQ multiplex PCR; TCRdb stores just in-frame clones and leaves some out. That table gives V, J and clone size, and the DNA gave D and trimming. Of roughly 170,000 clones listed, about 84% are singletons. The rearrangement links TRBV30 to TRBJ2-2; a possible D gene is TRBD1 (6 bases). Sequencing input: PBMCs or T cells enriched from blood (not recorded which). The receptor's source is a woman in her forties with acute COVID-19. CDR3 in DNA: TGTGCCTGGGACCCTGGGGGCAAAGGGACCGGGGAGCTGTTTTTT. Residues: CAWDPGGKGTGELFF.